Presented here are 24 T cell receptor beta chains from one specimen sequenced in a study of blood T cell repertoires in COVID-19. Sequenced by immunoSEQ multiplex PCR; TCRdb stores in-frame clones only, minus some. The profile shows under 300,000 clones, roughly 88% of them singletons. The sequenced sample consisted of PBMCs or T cells enriched from blood (not recorded which). These receptors were obtained from a woman in her twenties or thirties who had recovered from COVID-19.

The CDR3 DNA sequence: TGTGCCAGCAGTTTAGGGGACAGGGGAAACTATGGCTACACCTTC. It encodes CASSLGDRGNYGYTF. V and J are TRBV28 and TRBJ1-2, with TRBD1 matching 10 bases. Trimming removed 2 bases from V and 2 bases from J; junction bases left unmatched: 2. Germline CDR1 reads MDHEN; CDR2 reads SYDVKM. The CDR3 length is 15 residues.

The genes are TRBV19 and TRBJ2-7; TRBD1 aligns across 8 bases. J was trimmed by 3 bases and V by 6 bases; bases with no gene match: 1. Germline CDR1 and CDR2: LNHDA and SQIVND (reference sequence). This CDR3 has 12 residues. CDR3 protein: CASSTGGYEQYF. In nucleotides, the CDR3 is TGTGCCAGTAGCACAGGGGGCTACGAGCAGTACTTC.

This chain uses TRBV29-1 with TRBJ1-2, with 7 bases aligning to TRBD1. V trimming: 6 bases; J trimming: 8 bases; junction bases outside the gene matches: 6. From germline, CDR1 is SQVTM and CDR2 ANQGSEA. The CDR3 has 11 residues. The CDR3 DNA reads as TGCAGCGTATGGACAGGCGCGGGCTACACCTTC. This translates into CSVWTGAGYTF. The full variable domain, its missing parts supplied by reference TRBV29-1 and TRBJ1-2, is SAVISQKPSRDICQRGTSLTIQCQVDSQVTMMFWYRQQPGQSLTLIATANQGSEATYESGFVIDKFPISRPNLTFSTLTVSNMSPEDSSIYLCSVWTGAGYTFGSGTRLTVV.

This rearrangement joins TRBV7-9 to TRBJ2-1; 10 bases are a match to TRBD1. CDR1 is SEHNR, CDR2 FQNEAQ, per germline (reference sequence). V lost 4 bases, J lost 4 bases, and 4 bases stayed unmatched. CDR3 size: 15 residues. The CDR3 nucleotides read TGTGCCAGCAGCTCACCGGACAGGGGGTACAATGAGCAGTTCTTC. This translates into CASSSPDRGYNEQFF.

The gene calls are TRBV19 and TRBJ2-7, with 7 nucleotides matching TRBD1. Germline CDR1 LNHDA, CDR2 SQIVND (reference sequence). J gave up 2 bases and V 5 bases, and 9 bases lay outside the gene matches. The CDR3 has 15 residues. CDR3 amino acids: CASSPLRQGTYEQYF. CDR3 nucleotides: TGTGCCAGTAGTCCCCTCCGACAGGGAACCTACGAGCAGTACTTC.

This clone appeared once. The gene calls are TRBV6-5 and TRBJ2-1; a possible D gene is TRBD2 (7 bases). With 7 bases removed from V and 2 bases from J, the gap between germline ends came to 12 bases. CDR1 is MNHEY, CDR2 SVGAGI, per germline. The CDR3 totals 14 residues. The CDR3 is CASKWGGPYNEQFF. CDR3 in DNA: TGTGCCAGCAAGTGGGGGGGCCCCTACAATGAGCAGTTCTTC.

The chain combines TRBV6-5 with TRBJ2-7; D not resolved. Germline assignment: CDR1 MNHEY and CDR2 SVGAGI. The V and J ends lost 5 bases and 2 bases respectively, with 16 bases between them. CDR3 length: 15 residues. CDR3 DNA sequence: TGTGCCAGCAGTCCCCCCCCGGTCAGCGCCTACGAGCAGTACTTC. Translating it yields CASSPPPVSAYEQYF.

The genes are TRBV3-1 (or the pseudogene TRBV3-2) and TRBJ1-2; possibly TRBD1 for D (5 bases). V dropped 7 bases and J dropped 8 bases, with 20 bases sitting between them. Germline CDR1 LGHDT, CDR2 YNNKEL (reference sequence). This CDR3 has 14 amino acids. The CDR3 region is CASKGTGTAGGYTF. In DNA, the CDR3 is TGTGCCAGCAAGGGGACCGGGACGGCGGGGGGCTACACCTTC.

V gene TRBV5-6 combines with J gene TRBJ2-6; tentative D call: TRBD2 (5 bases). The V and J ends lost 5 bases and 0 bases respectively, with 12 bases between them. The CDR3 is made up of 16 amino acids. Germline V lookup: CDR1 SGHDT, CDR2 YYEEEE. The CDR3 DNA reads as TGTGCCAGCAGTAGGAACGGGAACTCTGGGGCCAACGTCCTGACTTTC. Its translation: CASSRNGNSGANVLTF.

J is TRBJ1-2 and V is TRBV11-2; TRBD1 agrees at 7 bases. Trimming took 6 bases from V and 8 from J; bases not matched to a gene: 15. CDR1 is SGHAT, CDR2 FQNNGV, per germline. The CDR3 is made up of 15 amino acids. The CDR3 protein is CASRQFTGQRKGYTF. Written as DNA, the CDR3 is TGTGCCAGCAGGCAGTTCACGGGACAGAGAAAGGGCTACACCTTC. Full variable domain (missing parts from reference TRBV11-2 and TRBJ1-2): EAGVAQSPRYKIIEKRQSVAFWCNPISGHATLYWYQQILGQGPKLLIQFQNNGVVDDSQLPKDRFSAERLKGVDSTLKIQPAKLEDSAVYLCASRQFTGQRKGYTFGSGTRLTVV.

This clone was observed once. The rearrangement uses TRBV3-1 (or the pseudogene TRBV3-2) and TRBJ2-5, with a possible D match to TRBD1 (5 bases). Germline assignment: CDR1 LGHDT and CDR2 YNNKEL (reference sequence). The ends were cut back, 1 base at V and 3 bases at J, with 15 bases in the middle. This CDR3 is built from 16 residues. The CDR3 sequence: CASSQVPLEGEETQYF. In DNA, the CDR3 is TGTGCCAGCAGCCAAGTCCCCCTAGAAGGGGAAGAGACCCAGTACTTC.

The chain has TRBV12-3 or TRBV12-4 and TRBJ1-1, with a tentative D call TRBD1 (6 bases). The CDR3 covers 13 residues. V dropped 1 base and J dropped 11 bases, with 14 bases sitting between them. DNA for the CDR3: TGTGCCAGCAGTTTAGACAGGGATACGCTGGCTTTCTTT. Translated, it gives CASSLDRDTLAFF.

The V and J genes are TRBV9 and TRBJ2-3; 7 positions match TRBD2. The CDR3 length is 14 residues. The J segment lost 5 bases and the V segment lost 2 bases, leaving 5 bases of the junction unmatched. CDR1 is SGDLS, CDR2 YYNGEE, per germline. CDR3 bases: TGTGCCAGCAGCGTGACTAGCACCCAAGATACGCAGTATTTT. This codes for CASSVTSTQDTQYF.

The chain has TRBV7-2 and TRBJ2-1, with a weak D call TRBD1 (6 bases). V gave up 0 bases and J gave up 6 bases, with 9 bases separating them. CDR1 SGHTA and CDR2 FQGNSA come from the germline V gene. The CDR3 loop spans 14 amino acids. The CDR3 DNA reads as TGTGCCAGCAGCTTAGCGGGGGCCCGCAATGAGCAGTTCTTC. Its protein product is CASSLAGARNEQFF.

The chain combines TRBV24-1 with TRBJ2-1; possibly TRBD2 for D (6 bases). The V end was cut by 1 base, the J end by 6 bases, with 12 bases between. This CDR3 comprises 15 residues. The germline gives CDR1 KGHDR, CDR2 SFDVKD. The CDR3 DNA reads as TGTGCCACCAGTGATTTCGGGGGACTCGTCAATGAGCAGTTCTTC. This codes for CATSDFGGLVNEQFF.

The chain uses TRBV6-2 or TRBV6-3 and TRBJ1-3; D unresolved. The germline V gene has CDR1 MNHEY and CDR2 SVGEGT. This CDR3 region has 14 residues. V lost 2 bases to trimming and J lost 4 bases, with 9 bases between them. CDR3 coding DNA: TGTGCCAGCAGTTACGGAGGGATCGGAAACACCATATATTTT. Its translation is CASSYGGIGNTIYF.

The V gene is TRBV7-2, the J gene TRBJ2-4; 8 bases are shared with TRBD1. Trimming cost V 5 bases and J 2 bases; bases outside gene matches: 5. The CDR3 has 15 residues. Germline V gene sequence: CDR1 SGHTA, CDR2 FQGNSA. CDR3 sequence (DNA): TGTGCCAGCAGCCCCGGACAGGGTTCCAAAAACATTCAGTACTTC. It yields the protein CASSPGQGSKNIQYF.

The genes are TRBV27 and TRBJ2-2; 7 nucleotides line up with TRBD2. V lost 5 bases, J lost 5 bases, and 5 bases stayed unmatched. Germline V gene sequence: CDR1 MNHEY, CDR2 SMNVEV (reference sequence). The CDR3 loop spans 14 amino acids. CDR3 protein: CASSIAGRTGELFF. The CDR3 DNA reads TGTGCCAGCAGTATAGCGGGCAGGACCGGGGAGCTGTTTTTT.

The CDR3 nucleotides are TGTGCCACCGGTCCGGCCGGGCAAGAGACCCAGTACTTC. Translation gives CATGPAGQETQYF. The chain couples TRBV24-1 to TRBJ2-5; D uncertain. This CDR3 comprises 13 residues. In germline, CDR1 is KGHDR, CDR2 SFDVKD. V was clipped by 9 bases and J by 2 bases, with 12 bases between them.

To note about this clone: An end of the junction differs from the germline gene, which may be a read error. This chain uses TRBV2 with TRBJ2-7; TRBD2 is a possible D gene (6 bases). The germline V gene encodes CDR1 SNHLY and CDR2 FYNNEI. The CDR3 totals 14 residues. CDR3 protein: CASKRREFRIGLNF. For the CDR3, the DNA is TGTGCCAGCAAAAGGAGGGAATTCCGAATCGGTCTAAACTTC.

This chain joins TRBV6-5 and TRBJ1-5; TRBD1 aligns across 8 bases. This CDR3 region has 15 residues. The germline V gene has CDR1 MNHEY and CDR2 SVGAGI. V was clipped by 7 bases and J by 4 bases; unmatched bases: 9. The CDR3 sequence is CASTTGQGGNQPQHF. The CDR3 DNA reads TGTGCCAGCACCACAGGACAGGGAGGAAATCAGCCCCAGCATTTT.

The chain links TRBV10-2 to TRBJ1-5, with a possible D match to TRBD1 (5 bases). The CDR3 consists of 15 residues. Germline CDR1 WSHSY, CDR2 SAAADI. The germline V and J ends were trimmed by 6 bases and 7 bases, with 19 bases remaining between them. The chain's CDR3 is CASRAPGREGQPQHF. The CDR3 bases are TGCGCCAGCAGGGCGCCCGGCAGGGAAGGGCAGCCCCAGCATTTT.

This rearrangement joins TRBV5-1 to TRBJ2-7; the match to TRBD2 covers 8 bases. CDR3 length: 14 amino acids. V was pared by 2 bases and J by 3 bases, with 4 bases of the junction left unmatched. From germline, CDR1 is SGHRS and CDR2 YFSETQ. The CDR3 reads CASSFSGTVYEQYF. The DNA for the CDR3 is TGCGCCAGCAGCTTTAGCGGGACCGTCTACGAGCAGTACTTC.

The chain employs TRBV7-9 and TRBJ1-2, with TRBD1 identical over 8 bases. V was pared by 4 bases and J by 6 bases, with 10 bases of the junction left unmatched. Germline assignment: CDR1 SEHNR and CDR2 FQNEAQ (reference sequence). The CDR3 extends over 15 amino acids. CDR3 protein: CASSSGQGNSDGYTF. The CDR3 DNA reads as TGTGCCAGCAGCTCAGGACAGGGCAATAGTGATGGCTACACCTTC.